The source of this T cell receptor beta chain is a study of blood T cell repertoires in COVID-19. For the study at large: Samples came from the United States, Italy and Spain, spanning acute and convalescent COVID-19. Sources were T cells, B-cell-depleted T cells, or PBMCs; the material itself was cDNA or gDNA.

This clone appeared once. Original handling: The assay estimated nucleated cells by amplifying reference gene primers. Using immunoSEQ multiplex PCR, the repertoire was profiled, and TCRdb retains in-frame clones only, with some absent. V and J calls and clone size are copied from that table; D and trimming were computed from the DNA. Among around 190,000 clones listed, more than 70% were seen once. This CDR3 is built from 16 residues. V shed 3 bases and J 9 bases; nucleotides not matched to a gene: 10. CDR1 and CDR2 (germline): SGHVS, FQNEAQ. The chain employs TRBV7-8 and TRBJ2-1; the match to TRBD2 covers 11 bases. Specimen: peripheral blood. The clonotype comes from a man aged 18 to 30 with active or convalescent COVID-19. The CDR3: CASSFGLAGVSAEQFF. In DNA, the CDR3 is TGTGCCAGCAGCTTCGGACTAGCGGGTGTATCAGCTGAGCAGTTCTTC.